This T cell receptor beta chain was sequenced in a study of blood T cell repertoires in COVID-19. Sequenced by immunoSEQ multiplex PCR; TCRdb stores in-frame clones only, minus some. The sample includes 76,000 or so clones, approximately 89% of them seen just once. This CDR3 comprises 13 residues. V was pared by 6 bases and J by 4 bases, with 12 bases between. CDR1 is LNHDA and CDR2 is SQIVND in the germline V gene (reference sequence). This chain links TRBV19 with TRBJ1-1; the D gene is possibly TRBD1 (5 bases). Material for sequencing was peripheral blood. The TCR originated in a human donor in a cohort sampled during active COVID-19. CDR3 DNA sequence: TGTGCCAGTAGGACGGGGGGGACCACTGAAGCTTTCTTT. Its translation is CASRTGGTTEAFF.